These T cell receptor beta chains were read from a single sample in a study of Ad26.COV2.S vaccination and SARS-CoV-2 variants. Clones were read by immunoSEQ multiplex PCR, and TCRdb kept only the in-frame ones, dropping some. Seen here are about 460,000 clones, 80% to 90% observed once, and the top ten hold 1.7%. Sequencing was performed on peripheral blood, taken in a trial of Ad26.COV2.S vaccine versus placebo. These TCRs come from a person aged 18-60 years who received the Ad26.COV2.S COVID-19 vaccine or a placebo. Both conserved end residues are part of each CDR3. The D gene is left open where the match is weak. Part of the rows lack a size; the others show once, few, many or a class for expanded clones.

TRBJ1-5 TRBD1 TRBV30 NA TGTGCCTGGAGTAGGTCGGACAGGGAGGATCAGCCCCAGCATTTT CAWSRSDREDQPQHF
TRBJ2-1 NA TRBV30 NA TGTGCCTGGAGTGTATTCCGCAACATCGGGCAGTTCTTC CAWSVFRNIGQFF
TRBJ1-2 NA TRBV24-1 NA TGTGCCACCAGTGATCGGGATTTCTATGGCTACACCTTC CATSDRDFYGYTF
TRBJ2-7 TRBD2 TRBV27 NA TGTGCCAGCAGTCCACTCCGACTAGCGGGAGTATTCGAGCAGTACTTC CASSPLRLAGVFEQYF
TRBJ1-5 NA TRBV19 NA TGTGCCAGTACTTGGGGGGGACGCAATCAGCCCCAGCATTTT CASTWGGRNQPQHF
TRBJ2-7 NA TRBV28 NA TGTGCCAGCAGTTTATCGCGTCGCAGGGGCCTCTACGAGCAGTACTTC CASSLSRRRGLYEQYF
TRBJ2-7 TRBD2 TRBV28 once TGTGCCAGCGCCGGGACTAGCGCACTTTTTGGAAGCGAGCAGTACTTC CASAGTSALFGSEQYF
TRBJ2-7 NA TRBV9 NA TGTGCCAGCAGCGTAGAGGCACAAAGCTCCTACGAGCAGTACTTC CASSVEAQSSYEQYF
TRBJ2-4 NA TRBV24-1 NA TGTGCCACCAGTGATTCGGGACTTACTGACAAGTACTTC CATSDSGLTDKYF
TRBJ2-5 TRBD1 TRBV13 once TGTGCCAGCAGCTTAGGCCGGGACAGCCAAGAGACCCAGTACTTC CASSLGRDSQETQYF